Each of the 13 T cell receptor beta chains below was sequenced from the same sample in a study of T cells in Graves' hyperthyroidism and ophthalmopathy. TCR beta CDR3 sequences were amplified from RNA transcripts. A set of HTBI primers served as the primers for a first-round RT-PCR of the TCR CDR3. One entry per CDR3 protein, called by TCRdb with MiXCR from the multiplex PCR reads. The sample shows some 580,000 distinct CDR3 sequences, approximately 15% of them seen only once. Sequencing was carried out using blood. The receptors derive from a woman in her thirties or forties with Graves' ophthalmopathy.

The table lists this clonotype with many counts. This chain links TRBV28 with TRBJ2-2, with 8 bases matching TRBD2. The CDR3 is made up of 15 amino acids. From germline, CDR1 is MDHEN and CDR2 SYDVKM. V was clipped by 6 bases and J by 1 base; unmatched bases: 4. The CDR3 spells CASRGTSGNTGELFF. The CDR3 DNA follows: TGTGCCAGCAGGGGTACTAGCGGGAACACCGGGGAGCTGTTTTTT.

The chain has TRBV14 and TRBJ2-5; D may be TRBD1 (5 bases). The V and J ends lost 2 bases and 1 base respectively, with 17 bases between them. Per germline, CDR1 SGHDN and CDR2 FVKESK. This CDR3 has 17 amino acids. The CDR3 reads CASSQFRIQGFQETQYF. The CDR3 DNA is TGTGCCAGCAGCCAATTTCGAATCCAGGGTTTCCAAGAGACCCAGTACTTC.

This chain joins TRBV7-8 and TRBJ2-2; D is perhaps TRBD2 (6 bases). V was trimmed by 5 bases and J by 2 bases, leaving 18 bases between them. Germline V gene lookup returns CDR1 SGHVS and CDR2 FQNEAQ. The CDR3 runs to 17 residues. The CDR3: CASSRTPGSLNTGELFF. The DNA for the CDR3 is TGTGCCAGCAGCCGGACCCCCGGGAGCCTAAACACCGGGGAGCTGTTTTTT.

The chain carries TRBV6-2 or TRBV6-3 and TRBJ2-7, with 9 bases identical to TRBD1. The CDR3 length is 16 residues. Germline V CDR1 and CDR2: MNHEY, SVGEGT. The ends lost 0 bases at V and 4 bases at J; junction bases unmatched: 7. Written as DNA, the CDR3 is TGTGCCAGCAGTTACTCGTTTAGGACAGGGGTGTACGAGCAGTACTTC. This translates into CASSYSFRTGVYEQYF.

The genes are TRBV6-1 and TRBJ2-7, with TRBD2 matching 7 bases. The CDR3 contains 15 residues. In germline, CDR1 is MNHNS, CDR2 SASEGT. Trimming removed 1 base from V and 2 bases from J; junction bases left unmatched: 5. The CDR3 loop is CASSEGPGLAYEQYF. The CDR3 nucleotides read TGTGCCAGCAGTGAAGGCCCTGGACTAGCCTACGAGCAGTACTTC.

This clonotype was counted many times. This chain connects TRBV27 to TRBJ2-3; tentative D call: TRBD1 (7 bases). Germline assignment: CDR1 MNHEY and CDR2 SMNVEV (reference sequence). Deletions cut 6 bases from V and 5 bases from J, with 18 bases between. This CDR3 comprises 15 residues. CDR3 sequence reads: CASRKLGGGEDTQYF. The CDR3 nucleotides read TGTGCCAGCAGAAAACTCGGAGGGGGCGAAGATACGCAGTATTTT.

In the case of this clonotype: With a much larger clone just one base away, this may be a read error. The genes are TRBV15 and TRBJ2-7; 9 bases are shared with TRBD1. J lost 5 bases, V lost 8 bases, and 4 bases had no gene match. Germline-derived CDR1 and CDR2 are LNHNV and YYDKDF (reference sequence). CDR3 length equals 12 residues. CDR3 sequence: CATPRDRDEQYF. CDR3 sequence (DNA): TGTGCCACCCCCCGGGACAGGGACGAGCAGTACTTC.

The sample holds a few counts of this clonotype. The chain joins TRBV3-1 to TRBJ1-1, with unresolved D. Germline V gene sequence: CDR1 LGHDT, CDR2 YNNKEL (reference sequence). Trimming left V 4 bases short and J 0 bases short, with 12 bases between. The CDR3 contains 15 residues. CDR3 in DNA: TGTGCCAGCAGCCTTACTACACATGTGAACACTGAAGCTTTCTTT. Translation gives CASSLTTHVNTEAFF.

This clonotype was seen repeatedly, ten times or more. The chain carries TRBV30 and TRBJ1-6; the D is unclear. CDR3 length equals 11 residues. Germline V gene data show CDR1 as GTSNPN and CDR2 as SVGIG (reference sequence). V was trimmed by 0 bases and J by 10 bases, leaving 4 bases between them. The CDR3 here is CAWSVVSPLHF. The CDR3, as DNA: TGTGCCTGGAGTGTTGTGTCACCCCTCCACTTT.

At least ten counts were recorded for this clonotype. The chain couples TRBV2 to TRBJ2-2; D remains ambiguous. CDR1 SNHLY and CDR2 FYNNEI come from the germline V gene. V was shortened by 7 bases and J by 7 bases, with 13 bases between the two germline ends. The CDR3 extends over 13 amino acids. This CDR3 is CASNAAPNGELFF. For the CDR3, the DNA is TGTGCCAGCAACGCGGCCCCCAACGGGGAGCTGTTTTTT. The whole variable domain, filled in from reference TRBV2 and TRBJ2-2, reads EPEVTQTPSHQVTQMGQEVILRCVPISNHLYFYWYRQILGQKVEFLVSFYNNEISEKSEIFDDQFSVERPDGSNFTLKIRSTKLEDSAMYFCASNAAPNGELFFGEGSRLTVL.

There are a few counts of this clonotype. The chain carries TRBV5-1 and TRBJ2-7; 8 bases match TRBD2. CDR1 and CDR2 from the germline V gene are SGHRS and YFSETQ. V shed 0 bases, J shed 2 bases, and the junction held 4 bases outside the gene matches. This CDR3 has 15 residues. The CDR3 coding sequence is TGCGCCAGCAGCTTGGAACTGGGACTAGCCTACGAGCAGTACTTC. Its translation is CASSLELGLAYEQYF.

At least ten counts were recorded for this clonotype. CDR3 sequence reads: CASNPVGGYGYTF. As DNA, the CDR3 is TGTGCCAGCAACCCAGTCGGGGGCTATGGCTACACCTTC. This rearrangement joins TRBV5-4 to TRBJ1-2; tentative D call: TRBD1 (5 bases). Germline CDR1 is SGHNT and CDR2 is YYREEE (reference sequence). The CDR3 loop spans 13 amino acids. The V and J ends lost 6 bases and 4 bases respectively, with 13 bases between them.

This clonotype was seen only a few times. The V and J genes are TRBV9 and TRBJ1-4; no clear D. The CDR3 spans 15 residues. The germline V gene encodes CDR1 SGDLS and CDR2 YYNGEE. Trimming shortened V by 4 bases and J by 2 bases, and 12 bases separated the two germline ends. The CDR3 bases are TGTGCCAGCAGCCTCGATCTCGGGACTAATGAAAAACTGTTTTTT. It codes for CASSLDLGTNEKLFF.